Below, 5 T cell receptor beta chains from the same sample are listed, as sequenced in a study of CD4 T cells in relation to SARS-CoV-2 and coronaviruses. Antigens of these TCRs are unknown. Only in-frame clones appear in the TCRdb table, and some are missing; sequencing was by immunoSEQ multiplex PCR. The sample lists around 32,000 clones; around 80% were seen once. CD4+ T cells from unexposed donors were obtained before the COVID-19 pandemic (2011-2018). The cells were cultured for under 13 days before CD4+ T cells were isolated. Source material: CD4+ T cells from PBMCs, cultured in vitro. These receptors all stem from a human donor in good health.

This chain links TRBV9 with TRBJ2-6; 8 bases agree with TRBD1. The CDR3 has 18 amino acids. V dropped 1 base and J dropped 0; count of bases not matched to a gene: 6. Germline values: CDR1 SGDLS, CDR2 YYNGEE. CDR3 bases: TGTGCCAGCAGCGTAAGGCAGGGGGCGAGCTCTGGGGCCAACGTCCTGACTTTC. Its protein is CASSVRQGASSGANVLTF.

The chain links TRBV19 to TRBJ2-7, with 14 nucleotides matching TRBD2. Trimming removed 6 bases from V and 4 bases from J; junction bases left unmatched: 8. The CDR3 extends over 16 amino acids. Germline V gives CDR1 LNHDA, CDR2 SQIVND (reference sequence). The CDR3 region is CASSMTSGRAEYEQYF. The CDR3, as DNA: TGTGCCAGTAGCATGACTAGCGGGAGGGCCGAGTACGAGCAGTACTTC.

V is TRBV3-1 (or the pseudogene TRBV3-2) and J is TRBJ2-3; the D is unclear. Germline CDR1 LGHDT, CDR2 YNNKEL (reference sequence). This CDR3 comprises 13 residues. V was trimmed by 8 bases and J by 0 bases, leaving 9 bases between them. The CDR3 region is CASSSGSTDTQYF. For the CDR3, the DNA is TGTGCCAGCTCGTCCGGGAGCACAGATACGCAGTATTTT.

This clone was seen once. The V call is TRBV19, the J call TRBJ2-3, with 10 bases identical to TRBD2. Trimming took 5 bases from V and 2 from J; bases not matched to a gene: 7. CDR1 is LNHDA and CDR2 is SQIVND in the germline V gene (reference sequence). CDR3 length: 16 amino acids. CDR3: CASSATTSGFTDTQYF. In DNA form, the CDR3 reads TGTGCCAGTAGTGCTACGACTAGCGGGTTCACAGATACGCAGTATTTT. The complete variable domain, with remaining parts taken from reference TRBV19 and TRBJ2-3, reads DGGITQSPKYLFRKEGQNVTLSCEQNLNHDAMYWYRQDPGQGLRLIYYSQIVNDFQKGDIAEGYSVSREKKESFPLTVTSAQKNPTAFYLCASSATTSGFTDTQYFGPGTRLTVL.

V is TRBV4-3 and J is TRBJ1-1, with TRBD1 as a possible D gene (5 bases). The V gene lost 4 bases and the J gene lost 8 bases, with 17 bases spanning the gap. The CDR3 sequence is 14 residues long. Germline CDR1 reads LGHNA; CDR2 reads YSLEER. CDR3 protein: CASSLTAGPGEAFF. The DNA of the CDR3 is TGCGCCAGCAGCCTCACTGCCGGCCCAGGGGAAGCTTTCTTT.